One and the same sample provided the 24 T cell receptor beta chains below, sequenced in a study of CD8+ T cells in alopecia areata. The authors extracted RNA and reverse transcribed it into cDNA as the sequencing template. Profiling relied on immunoSEQ multiplex PCR, and the TCRdb table lists in-frame clones only, not all of them. This sample has about 64,000 clones, with 44% found just once. Sequences were obtained from NKG2D-low CD8+ T cells sorted from blood. Receptors were obtained from a human donor with alopecia areata.

In this sample, this clone turned up a few times. The rearrangement joins TRBV7-9 to TRBJ2-7; D gene unclear. This CDR3 is 15 amino acids long. Trimming pared 5 bases from V and 4 bases from J, leaving 18 bases between. Germline V gene sequence: CDR1 SEHNR, CDR2 FQNEAQ (reference sequence). The CDR3 region is CASSGPGRQRYEQYF. The CDR3 DNA reads as TGTGCCAGCAGCGGGCCGGGCAGACAACGTTACGAGCAGTACTTC.

The table lists this clone with a few counts. The rearrangement links TRBV7-8 to TRBJ2-3; TRBD1 is a possible D gene (7 bases). Germline loops: CDR1 SGHVS, CDR2 FQNEAQ. V lost 4 bases and J lost 4, with 21 bases in between. CDR3 size: 17 residues. The CDR3 protein is CASSSPWKEGAADTQYF. CDR3 in DNA: TGTGCCAGCAGCTCCCCTTGGAAGGAGGGGGCGGCAGATACGCAGTATTTT.

The chain is built from TRBV9 and TRBJ1-2, with D hard to call. This CDR3 spans 14 amino acids. From germline, CDR1 is SGDLS and CDR2 YYNGEE. V lost 2 bases to trimming and J lost 8 bases, with 16 bases between them. The CDR3 DNA follows: TGTGCCAGCAGCGTCGAATCTCTACGAAGAGGCTACACCTTC. This codes for CASSVESLRRGYTF.

The sample holds a few counts of this clone. The rearrangement joins TRBV14 to TRBJ2-5; no firm D call. There are 15 residues in the CDR3. CDR1 and CDR2 (germline): SGHDN, FVKESK. Trimming left V 5 bases short and J 1 base short, with 14 bases between. The CDR3 is CASSDHLDFQETQYF. The CDR3 DNA reads as TGTGCCAGCAGCGATCATCTCGACTTCCAAGAGACCCAGTACTTC.

The chain employs TRBV7-8 and TRBJ2-4, with D maybe TRBD2 (6 bases). CDR3 length: 15 amino acids. Germline CDR1 is SGHVS and CDR2 is FQNEAQ. Trimming stripped 3 bases from V and 1 base from J, with 10 bases between. The CDR3 DNA reads TGTGCCAGCAGCTTTCAGGAGGGGGCCAAAAACATTCAGTACTTC. Protein sequence: CASSFQEGAKNIQYF.

This clone was found a few times. The gene calls are TRBV7-9 and TRBJ2-7; no firm D call. The CDR3 is made up of 13 amino acids. V lost 2 bases and J 0 bases, leaving 5 bases between the germline ends. The germline CDR1 and CDR2 sequences are SEHNR and FQNEAQ (reference sequence). CDR3 sequence: CASSLWGSYEQYF. Here the CDR3 DNA reads TGTGCCAGCAGCTTATGGGGCTCCTACGAGCAGTACTTC.

As to this clone: One junction end does not reproduce the germline sequence, and a read error may be involved. The chain employs TRBV7-3 and TRBJ2-5; D is unresolved. This CDR3 is built from 13 residues. Germline V gene data show CDR1 as SGHTA and CDR2 as FQGTGA. Written as DNA, the CDR3 is TGTGCCAGCAGCTTAATTACAGAAGAGACCCGGTACTTC. This translates into CASSLITEETRYF. The entire variable domain, with the rest obtained from reference TRBV7-3 and TRBJ2-5, is as follows: GAGVSQTPSNKVTEKGKYVELRCDPISGHTALYWYRQSLGQGPEFLIYFQGTGAADDSGLPNDRFFAVRPEGSVSTLKIQRTERGDSAVYLCASSLITEETRYFGPGTRLLVL.

The chain carries TRBV28 and TRBJ2-3; D may be TRBD2 (6 bases). Trimming pared 8 bases from V and 3 bases from J, leaving 33 bases between. The germline V gene has CDR1 MDHEN and CDR2 SYDVKM. CDR3 length: 20 amino acids. CDR3 amino acids: CASESAEGLGRRRTTDTQYF. In nucleotides, the CDR3 is TGTGCCAGCGAGAGTGCGGAGGGGCTGGGACGGCGGCGTACTACAGATACGCAGTATTTT.

As for this clone: The junction departs from germline at one end; a sequencing error may be responsible. The chain uses TRBV4-1 and TRBJ1-4; 7 bases are shared with TRBD1. This CDR3 is built from 15 residues. Germline lookup yields CDR1 MGHRA and CDR2 YSYEKL. The CDR3: CASSPTGRSSEKLFF. The CDR3 DNA is TGTGCCAGCAGCCCGACAGGGCGGAGTAGTGAAAAACTGTTTTTT.

The chain is built from TRBV6-5 and TRBJ2-7; D remains unclear. Trimming cost V 6 bases and J 1 base, with 10 bases left between them. The CDR3 runs 13 residues. Germline CDR1 and CDR2: MNHEY and SVGAGI. The CDR3 protein is CASSRDGSYEQYF. The CDR3 bases are TGTGCCAGCAGCCGCGACGGATCCTACGAGCAGTACTTC.

The chain recombines TRBV5-1 with TRBJ1-1; D perhaps matches TRBD1 (5 bases). The V and J ends lost 3 bases and 4 bases respectively, with 13 bases between them. CDR3 length: 14 amino acids. Germline V gene data show CDR1 as SGHRS and CDR2 as YFSETQ. The CDR3 here is CASSSISGRTEAFF. DNA for the CDR3: TGCGCCAGCAGCTCAATCTCAGGGCGCACTGAAGCTTTCTTT.

This sequence joins TRBV9 and TRBJ2-7; TRBD1 matches 9 bases. With V trimmed by 0 bases and J by 4 bases, 5 bases remained unmatched. The CDR3 loop spans 15 amino acids. Germline V gene sequence: CDR1 SGDLS, CDR2 YYNGEE. CDR3 residues: CASSVAWTGEYEQYF. The CDR3 bases are TGTGCCAGCAGCGTAGCATGGACAGGGGAGTACGAGCAGTACTTC.

The rearrangement uses TRBV4-3 and TRBJ2-1; D is unclear. The CDR3 consists of 12 residues. Germline V gene lookup returns CDR1 LGHNA and CDR2 YSLEER. Trimming shortened V by 2 bases and J by 4 bases, and 3 bases separated the two germline ends. The DNA for the CDR3 is TGCGCCAGCAGCCAATATTACAATGAGCAGTTCTTC. Amino acids: CASSQYYNEQFF.

With regard to this clone: At one of its ends the junction is not consistent with the germline gene, which may arise from a read error. The chain combines TRBV12-5 with TRBJ2-1; possibly TRBD2 for D (6 bases). CDR1 is LGHNT, CDR2 FRNRAP, per germline. The CDR3 has 13 residues. The CDR3 sequence: CASGSAGYNEQFF. CDR3 DNA: TGTGCCAGTGGTTCCGCGGGATACAATGAGCAGTTCTTC.

This rearrangement joins TRBV29-1 to TRBJ1-1; TRBD1 agrees at 7 bases. V lost 6 bases to trimming and J lost 4 bases; unmatched junction nucleotides: 8. This CDR3 region has 13 residues. Germline CDR1 and CDR2: SQVTM and ANQGSEA. CDR3 DNA sequence: TGCAGCGTGGAACAGGGGTTTGGCACTGAAGCTTTCTTT. Its translation is CSVEQGFGTEAFF.

This chain connects TRBV29-1 to TRBJ1-1; 7 positions agree with TRBD1. The J segment lost 6 bases and the V segment lost 7 bases, leaving 5 bases of the junction unmatched. The CDR3 runs to 11 residues. In germline, CDR1 is SQVTM, CDR2 ANQGSEA. The CDR3: CSAKGAPEAFF. CDR3 nucleotides: TGCAGCGCTAAGGGGGCACCTGAAGCTTTCTTT.

The genes are TRBV4-3 and TRBJ2-7; possibly TRBD2 for D (6 bases). Germline CDR1 and CDR2: LGHNA and YSLEER. The CDR3 has 13 residues. Trimming pared 5 bases from V and 4 bases from J, leaving 12 bases between. The CDR3 loop is CASSTAAGYEQYF. The DNA for the CDR3 is TGCGCCAGCAGCACTGCGGCGGGATACGAGCAGTACTTC.

This clone was recorded a few times. The V call is TRBV29-1, the J call TRBJ2-1, with 9 bases aligning to TRBD2. This CDR3 is built from 15 residues. Germline CDR1 is SQVTM and CDR2 is ANQGSEA. V shed 3 bases, J shed 1 base, and the junction held 4 bases outside the gene matches. The DNA for the CDR3 is TGCAGCGTTGATCGGGCGGGAGGGTCCTACAATGAGCAGTTCTTC. This encodes CSVDRAGGSYNEQFF.

The chain carries TRBV6-6 and TRBJ2-1; no firm D call. CDR3 size: 13 residues. CDR1 and CDR2 (germline): MNHNY, SVGAGI (reference sequence). V lost 7 bases, J lost 5 bases, and 12 bases lay in between. CDR3 amino acids: CASTHGPNNEQFF. CDR3 DNA sequence: TGTGCCAGCACCCACGGGCCGAACAATGAGCAGTTCTTC.

The chain employs TRBV19 and TRBJ2-7, with 8 bases fitting TRBD1. The CDR3 sequence is 14 residues long. V lost 7 bases, J lost 3 bases, and 8 bases stayed unmatched. Germline assignment: CDR1 LNHDA and CDR2 SQIVND (reference sequence). The CDR3 coding sequence is TGTGCCAGTACCCCTACAGGGGGGATCTACGAGCAGTACTTC. It specifies CASTPTGGIYEQYF.

This clone has a handful of counts. The rearrangement uses TRBV29-1 and TRBJ1-2; tentatively, D is TRBD1 (5 bases). Looked up from germline, CDR1 is SQVTM and CDR2 is ANQGSEA. Trimming shortened V by 5 bases and J by 0 bases, and 13 bases separated the two germline ends. This CDR3 has 14 amino acids. CDR3 sequence: CSVYAGPANYGYTF. The CDR3 DNA reads as TGCAGCGTTTACGCGGGACCCGCTAACTATGGCTACACCTTC.

J is TRBJ2-3 and V is TRBV4-2; 11 bases line up with TRBD2. Trimming took 1 base from V and 3 from J; bases not matched to a gene: 3. CDR3 length: 16 residues. CDR1 is LGHNA, CDR2 YNFKEQ, per germline. This CDR3 reads CASSQGTSGLTDTQYF. The CDR3 coding sequence is TGTGCCAGCAGCCAAGGGACTAGCGGGCTAACAGATACGCAGTATTTT.

This chain joins TRBV27 and TRBJ2-1; D is uncertain. Germline CDR1 reads MNHEY; CDR2 reads SMNVEV (reference sequence). The CDR3 extends over 14 amino acids. V lost 4 bases and J 9 bases, leaving 16 bases between the germline ends. The CDR3 loop is CASSSTLVRGEQFF. CDR3 DNA sequence: TGTGCCAGCAGTTCAACTTTAGTCCGCGGTGAGCAGTTCTTC.

The chain employs TRBV7-6 and TRBJ2-7, with TRBD1 matching 11 bases. CDR1 is SGHVS and CDR2 is FNYEAQ in the germline V gene. CDR3 length: 16 residues. V lost 5 bases and J lost 4; bases outside the gene matches: 10. The CDR3 loop reads CASSPYSGQGAYEQYF. Written as DNA, the CDR3 is TGTGCCAGCAGCCCTTATTCAGGACAGGGGGCGTACGAGCAGTACTTC.